These T cell receptor beta chains were read from a single sample in a study of cytomegalovirus exposure and HLA in healthy donors. Assay: immunoSEQ multiplex PCR; the TCRdb copy retains only in-frame clones and omits some. In total, the table holds about 200,000 clones. The source material was PBMCs. All receptors derive from a boy younger than 18 in good health and CMV-seronegative. CDR3s include the opening cysteine and the closing phenylalanine or tryptophan. Each record gives: CDR3 protein, CDR3 DNA, V gene, J gene, D gene. The D gene is left open where the match is weak.

cdr3_aa: CASSLGTGQGYTF
cdr3_nt: TGTGCCAGCAGCTTGGGAACAGGGCAAGGCTACACCTTC
v_call: TRBV5-4
j_call: TRBJ1-2
d_call: .

cdr3_aa: CASSLSGQLSSTSNEKLFF
cdr3_nt: TGTGCCAGTAGTCTGTCAGGACAGCTGTCTTCTACTTCTAATGAAAAACTGTTTTTT
v_call: TRBV19
j_call: TRBJ1-4
d_call: .

cdr3_aa: CASTEGQISYNEQFF
cdr3_nt: TGTGCCAGCACAGAAGGACAGATCTCCTACAATGAGCAGTTCTTC
v_call: TRBV2
j_call: TRBJ2-1
d_call: .

cdr3_aa: CASSTEGGDGYIF
cdr3_nt: TGTGCCAGCAGTACTGAGGGGGGGGATGGCTACATCTTC
v_call: TRBV9
j_call: TRBJ1-2
d_call: .

cdr3_aa: CASSPEWTGRYEQYF
cdr3_nt: TGCGCCAGCAGCCCGGAATGGACAGGGAGATACGAGCAGTACTTC
v_call: TRBV5-1
j_call: TRBJ2-7
d_call: TRBD1

cdr3_aa: CASRDTYEQYF
cdr3_nt: TGTGCCAGCAGGGACACCTACGAGCAGTACTTC
v_call: TRBV2
j_call: TRBJ2-7
d_call: .

cdr3_aa: CASRTGATLRNTEAFF
cdr3_nt: TGCGCCAGCAGAACAGGGGCAACTCTAAGGAACACTGAAGCTTTCTTT
v_call: TRBV4-1
j_call: TRBJ1-1
d_call: TRBD1

cdr3_aa: CASSYEMTGGLYGYTF
cdr3_nt: TGTGCCAGCAGCTACGAGATGACAGGGGGCCTCTATGGCTACACCTTC
v_call: TRBV5-5
j_call: TRBJ1-2
d_call: TRBD1

cdr3_aa: CASSLAYQRTENGYTF
cdr3_nt: TGTGCCAGCAGCTTAGCTTACCAACGGACAGAGAATGGCTACACCTTC
v_call: TRBV7-9
j_call: TRBJ1-2
d_call: .

cdr3_aa: CASSLARQGEQFF
cdr3_nt: TGTGCCAGCAGCTTAGCTCGCCAGGGTGAGCAGTTCTTC
v_call: TRBV11-3
j_call: TRBJ2-1
d_call: .

cdr3_aa: CASSPTASTSGGAGDTQYF
cdr3_nt: TGTGCCAGCTCACCGACAGCTTCAACTAGCGGGGGGGCTGGAGATACGCAGTATTTT
v_call: TRBV18
j_call: TRBJ2-3
d_call: TRBD2

cdr3_aa: CASSQRHPGELFF
cdr3_nt: TGCGCCAGCAGCCAGCGACACCCTGGGGAGCTGTTTTTT
v_call: TRBV4-3
j_call: TRBJ2-2
d_call: .

cdr3_aa: CASSVDRTGEQYF
cdr3_nt: TGTGCCAGCAGCGTGGACAGGACGGGCGAGCAGTACTTC
v_call: TRBV7-2
j_call: TRBJ2-7
d_call: TRBD1

cdr3_aa: CASSPRDSTYEQYF
cdr3_nt: TGTGCCAGCTCCCCACGGGACAGTACCTACGAGCAGTACTTC
v_call: TRBV6-5
j_call: TRBJ2-7
d_call: TRBD1

cdr3_aa: CASSFGGGITDTQYF
cdr3_nt: TGTGCCAGCAGCTTTGGCGGGGGGATCACAGATACGCAGTATTTT
v_call: TRBV7-6
j_call: TRBJ2-3
d_call: TRBD2

cdr3_aa: CASSRVDRVGNQPQHF
cdr3_nt: TGTGCCAGCAGCAGAGTTGACAGGGTAGGCAATCAGCCCCAGCATTTT
v_call: TRBV28
j_call: TRBJ1-5
d_call: TRBD1

cdr3_aa: CASSQEVARNTGELFF
cdr3_nt: TGTGCCAGCAGCCAAGAAGTAGCTAGGAACACCGGGGAGCTGTTTTTT
v_call: TRBV4-2
j_call: TRBJ2-2
d_call: .

cdr3_aa: CASSTGGTEAFF
cdr3_nt: TGTGCCAGCAGTACAGGGGGAACTGAAGCTTTCTTT
v_call: TRBV28
j_call: TRBJ1-1
d_call: TRBD1

cdr3_aa: CASRRSGWDTQYF
cdr3_nt: TGTGCCAGCAGACGTTCAGGGTGGGATACGCAGTATTTT
v_call: TRBV11-2
j_call: TRBJ2-3
d_call: .

cdr3_aa: CASSSPIKGGYEQYF
cdr3_nt: TGTGCCAGCAGCTCCCCGATCAAAGGGGGCTACGAGCAGTACTTC
v_call: TRBV7-9
j_call: TRBJ2-7
d_call: .

cdr3_aa: CATSDRAEAFF
cdr3_nt: TGTGCCACCTCCGACAGAGCTGAAGCTTTCTTT
v_call: TRBV6-6
j_call: TRBJ1-1
d_call: .

cdr3_aa: CASSLPSGRITDTQYF
cdr3_nt: TGCGCCAGCAGCTTACCTAGCGGGCGAATCACAGATACGCAGTATTTT
v_call: TRBV5-1
j_call: TRBJ2-3
d_call: TRBD2